This TCR beta chain is from a study of T cells in Graves' hyperthyroidism and ophthalmopathy. In the study overall: Any treatment followed the collection of peripheral blood at initial diagnosis.

Not enrolled were patients with uncontrolled infection, other autoimmune disease, pregnancy or lactation. The CDR3 extends over 14 amino acids. Looked up from germline, CDR1 is LGHNA and CDR2 is YNFKEQ. V lost 0 bases and J lost 4, with 7 bases in between. This clonotype was counted ten times or more. Its antigen remains unidentified. The study, taken as a whole, reports: Ophthalmopathy prediction by the model preceded onset by a median about 6 months. Most thyroid clonotypes expanded above 0.001 appeared in blood too.

RNA transcripts gave rise to amplified TCR beta CDR3 regions. HTBI primers were employed in a first-round RT-PCR of the TCR CDR3. TCRdb ran MiXCR on the multiplex PCR reads and lists one entry per CDR3 protein. The repertoire consists of 500,000 or so distinct CDR3 sequences, with about 16% occurring once and the leading ten covering 25% to 30%. This chain uses TRBV4-2 with TRBJ1-5, with D uncertain. Specimen: blood. This clonotype was sampled from a woman in her 30s with Graves' ophthalmopathy. CDR3 sequence reads: CASSQEAANQPQHF. The DNA of the CDR3 is TGTGCCAGCAGCCAAGAGGCAGCTAATCAGCCCCAGCATTTT.